This T cell receptor (beta chain) was recorded in a study of beta chain features in type 1 diabetes. Study at large: Patients did not differ from healthy donors in age, gender or cell yield. There were approximately 100,000,000 sorted cells examined across all samples.

CD45RO/CCR7/CD25/CD127/CD95/CD27 separated CD4+ naive, central memory, regulatory and stem cell-like memory cells by sorting. Concerning this clone: Its antigen remains unidentified.

Germline values: CDR1 MNHEY, CDR2 SVGAGI. With 2 bases removed from V and 10 bases from J, the gap between germline ends came to 9 bases. The CDR3 runs to 12 residues. Findings and limits, study-wide: People with Type 1 diabetes carried modestly yet significantly shorter TCRB CDR3s in all four CD4+ subsets.

Investigators reverse transcribed all isolated RNA, so they sequenced expressed TCRB transcripts. The protocol was immunoSEQ multiplex PCR, while the TCRdb copy is restricted to in-frame clones and leaves out a portion. The sample carries roughly 350,000 clones, approximately 11% recorded once. The material sequenced was naive CD4+ T cells from blood. The TCR comes from a woman aged 25 to 39 in good health. The rearrangement links TRBV6-5 to TRBJ2-1; D is possibly TRBD1 (6 bases). CDR3 sequence: CASSYQGREQFF. The CDR3 DNA reads as TGTGCCAGCAGTTACCAGGGGCGGGAGCAGTTCTTC.